This TCR beta chain was documented in a study of blood T cell repertoires in COVID-19. Method: immunoSEQ multiplex PCR; TCRdb's copy keeps in-frame clones and lacks some. Found here are 200,000 or so clones, about nine tenths of them singletons; the top ten hold 3% to 4.5%. The source of this sequence is a woman aged 40 to 55 with acute COVID-19. Input material: PBMCs or T cells enriched from blood (not recorded which).

The CDR3 protein is CASSWAPLRGELFF. The CDR3 nucleotides read TGTGCCAGTAGTTGGGCCCCCCTTAGGGGGGAGCTGTTTTTT. The gene calls are TRBV19 and TRBJ2-2, with D unclear. Germline V gene sequence: CDR1 LNHDA, CDR2 SQIVND (reference sequence). The CDR3 contains 14 residues. Trimming shortened V by 5 bases and J by 8 bases, and 15 bases separated the two germline ends.